The sequence of this TCR beta chain was determined in a study of CD8 T cells in ankylosing spondylitis. The study, taken as a whole, reports: A CD8+ phenotype characterized the disease-linked clones, which were relatively rare in peripheral blood. About 8 highly homologous variants made up a TCR beta motif, and this motif appeared characteristic of ankylosing spondylitis blood. Significantly higher representation of disease-linked clones was reported for matched ankylosing spondylitis synovial fluid. Some of these motif variants have turned up before, in reports on reactive arthritis synovial fluid and blood.

This clonotype was found a few times. Its antigen is still unknown. One junction end does not reproduce the germline sequence, and a read error may be involved. CDR3 size: 15 residues. Using quantitative 5'-RACE with molecular barcodes, the authors made TCR beta libraries. TCRdb re-called the 5' RACE reads with MiXCR, one entry per CDR3 protein. The sample gives about 440,000 distinct CDR3 sequences, 17% of which show up once; just over 1% is in the top ten. The receptor was derived from a male donor with ankylosing spondylitis. The V call is TRBV12-3 or TRBV12-4, the J call TRBJ2-1; 10 positions match TRBD2. The sample consisted of blood, either unsorted or a sorted T cell fraction (not recorded which). The CDR3 region has the DNA TGTGCCAGCAGGTTAGCGGGAGGAACCTACAATGAGCAGTTCTTC. Translated: CASRLAGGTYNEQFF.